The clone carrying this T cell receptor (beta chain) was seen a handful of times. These data are taken from a study of T-cell reconstitution after alpha-beta-depleted transplantation in children. Unique molecular identifiers were built into the TCRbeta library. TCRdb re-called the PCR reads with MiXCR, one entry per CDR3 protein. Seen here are nearly 400,000 distinct CDR3 sequences, approximately 20% observed once, and the top ten hold approximately 3.9%. The V and J ends lost 2 bases and 3 bases respectively, with 11 bases between them. Per the germline V gene, CDR1 is SEHNR and CDR2 is FQNEAQ (reference sequence). The CDR3 consists of 15 residues.

The clonotype was recovered from a human donor who donated a stem cell graft to a child with acute myeloid leukemia. The sequencing here drew on PBMCs from the stem cell graft donor, taken from the stem cell graft. V is TRBV7-9 and J is TRBJ1-3, with D tentatively TRBD1 (5 bases). The CDR3 nucleotides are TGTGCCAGCAGCTTATCCTCGGGGGTTGGAAACACCATATATTTT. Its protein is CASSLSSGVGNTIYF.